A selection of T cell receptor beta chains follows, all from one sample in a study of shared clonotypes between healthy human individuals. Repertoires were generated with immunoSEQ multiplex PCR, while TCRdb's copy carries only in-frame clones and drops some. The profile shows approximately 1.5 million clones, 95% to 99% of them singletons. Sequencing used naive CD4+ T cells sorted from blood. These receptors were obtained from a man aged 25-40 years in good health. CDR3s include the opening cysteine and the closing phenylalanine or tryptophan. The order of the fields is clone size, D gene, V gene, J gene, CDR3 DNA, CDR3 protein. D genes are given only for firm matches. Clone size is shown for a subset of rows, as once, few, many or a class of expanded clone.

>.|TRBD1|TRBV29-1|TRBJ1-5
TGCAGCGTTATACAGGGGGACCAGCCCCAGCATTTT
CSVIQGDQPQHF
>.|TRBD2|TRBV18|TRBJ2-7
TGTGCCAGCTCACTGGGACTAGTCTACGAGCAGTACTTC
CASSLGLVYEQYF
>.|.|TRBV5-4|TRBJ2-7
TGTGCCAGCAGCTTTCCTGAAAGAGAGCTCCACGAGCAGTACTTC
CASSFPERELHEQYF
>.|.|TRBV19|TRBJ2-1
TGTGCCAGTAGTAAGGTCGACTCCTACAATGAGCAGTTCTTC
CASSKVDSYNEQFF
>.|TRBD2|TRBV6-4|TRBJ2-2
TGTGCCAGCAGTGTACTAGCGGGAGCTAGCGGGGAGCTGTTTTTT
CASSVLAGASGELFF
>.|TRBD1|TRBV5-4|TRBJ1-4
TGTGCCAGCAGCTCGTCTGGACAGGAAGAACTGTTTTTT
CASSSSGQEELFF
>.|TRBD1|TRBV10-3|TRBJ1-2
TGTGCCATCAGTGATTACAATCCTGGGACAGGGGGTGGCTACACCTTC
CAISDYNPGTGGGYTF
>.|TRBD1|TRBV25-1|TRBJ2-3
TGTGCCAGCAGTGATTTAAGGCAGGGGGTCACAGATACGCAGTATTTT
CASSDLRQGVTDTQYF
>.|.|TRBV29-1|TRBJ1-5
TGCAGCGTTGTATGGGGGAGCAATCAGCCCCAGCATTTT
CSVVWGSNQPQHF
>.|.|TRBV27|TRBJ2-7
TGTGCCAGCAGTTTATCTGCGGGACAGACATACTACGAGCAGTACTTC
CASSLSAGQTYYEQYF
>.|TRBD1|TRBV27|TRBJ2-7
TGTGCCAGCAGTTGGACAGGGAGATACGAGCAGTACTTC
CASSWTGRYEQYF
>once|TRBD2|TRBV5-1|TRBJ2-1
TGCGCCAGCAGCTTAGTACCACTAGCGGGAGCGGGCAATGAGCAGTTCTTC
CASSLVPLAGAGNEQFF
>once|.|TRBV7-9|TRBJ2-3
TGTGCCAGCAGCTTAGCGGGATCGGATACGCAGTATTTT
CASSLAGSDTQYF
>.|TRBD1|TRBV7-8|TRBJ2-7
TGTGCCAGCAGCTTAGGGACAGGGGGCGAGCAGTACTTC
CASSLGTGGEQYF
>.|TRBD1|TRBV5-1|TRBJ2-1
TGCGCCAGCAGCTTAGTCACAGGGGGCCCCTACAATGAGCAGTTCTTC
CASSLVTGGPYNEQFF
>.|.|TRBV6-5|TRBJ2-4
TGTGCCAGCATTTCGCCCGGTGGCGGGAACATTCAGTACTTC
CASISPGGGNIQYF
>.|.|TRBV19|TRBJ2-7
TGTGCCAGTAGTATAGCCGGGATCAACGACGAGCAGTACTTC
CASSIAGINDEQYF
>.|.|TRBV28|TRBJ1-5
TGTGCCAGCAGTTTAGTGGGACGGCCCCAGCATTTT
CASSLVGRPQHF
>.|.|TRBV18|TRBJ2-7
TGTGCCAGCTCACCGGACCTGTACTACGAGCAGTACTTC
CASSPDLYYEQYF
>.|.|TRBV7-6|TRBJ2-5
TGTGCCAGCAGCCCATTAATAGGGGTCCAAGAGACCCAGTACTTC
CASSPLIGVQETQYF
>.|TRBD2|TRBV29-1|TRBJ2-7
TGCAGCGTAGGACTAGGCTACGAGCAGTACTTC
CSVGLGYEQYF
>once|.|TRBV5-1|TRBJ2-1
TGCGCCAGCAGCTTGCCGGAGGCAGGTAGCTGGAATGAGCAGTTCTTC
CASSLPEAGSWNEQFF
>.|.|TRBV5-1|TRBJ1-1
TGCGCCAGCAGCTTGGTTTCGGGGGCTGAAGCTTTCTTT
CASSLVSGAEAFF
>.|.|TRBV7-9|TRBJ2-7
TGTGCCAGCAGCTTAGATGGGACCTACGAGCAGTACTTC
CASSLDGTYEQYF
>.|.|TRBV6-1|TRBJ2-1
TGTGCCAGCAGTAGAAGGGGGGGCTCAGTCAATGAGCAGTTCTTC
CASSRRGGSVNEQFF
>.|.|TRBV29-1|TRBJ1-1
.
CSVAAGIVSFF
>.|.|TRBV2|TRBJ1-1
TGTGCCAGCAGTGATGGACCGTTTAGAGGGGCTTTCTTT
CASSDGPFRGAFF
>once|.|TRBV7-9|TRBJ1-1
TGTGCCAGCAGCTCCGGGGGAGGGACTGAAGCTTTCTTT
CASSSGGGTEAFF
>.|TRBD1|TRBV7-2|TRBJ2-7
TGTGCCAGCAGCTTACCCCAGACAGGGCTCTCCTACGAGCAGTACTTC
CASSLPQTGLSYEQYF
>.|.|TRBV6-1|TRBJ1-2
TGTGCCAGCAGTTTAGACCGACTCTCTGGCTACACCTTC
CASSLDRLSGYTF
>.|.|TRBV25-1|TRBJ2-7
TGTGCCAGCAACGAAGGGGGACTCTGGTACTTC
CASNEGGLWYF